A selection of T cell receptor beta chains follows, all from one sample in a study of regulatory T cells in long-lasting Graves disease. TCRdb recomputed calls from the multiplex PCR reads with MiXCR, one row per CDR3 protein. The data hold 600,000 to 800,000 distinct CDR3 sequences, with approximately 31% observed a single time. Source: peripheral blood mononuclear cells (PBMCs), taken when the disease was refractory, from a patient treated with antithyroid drugs. The receptors were sampled from a female donor with Graves disease. Both conserved end residues are part of each CDR3. D genes are given only for firm matches. Size tells how often a clone was seen (once, few, many) or the class of an expanded clone, and some rows leave it out.

size: -
J: TRBJ2-2
V: TRBV9
D: -
DNA: TGTGCCAGCAGCGTAGATGAGGGGGGGGAGCTGTTTTTT
CDR3: CASSVDEGGELFF

size: many
J: TRBJ1-2
V: TRBV28
D: TRBD1
DNA: TGTGCCAGCAGGCAACAGGGGGCAGATGGCTACACCTTC
CDR3: CASRQQGADGYTF

size: many
J: TRBJ1-5
V: TRBV2
D: -
DNA: TGTGCCAGCAGTGAAGGACGAGGGGAATGGGATCAGCCCCAGCATTTT
CDR3: CASSEGRGEWDQPQHF

size: many
J: TRBJ2-2
V: TRBV28
D: TRBD2
DNA: TGTGCCAGCAGTTTCGGCGGGAGAGTAAGGACCGGGGAGCTGTTTTTT
CDR3: CASSFGGRVRTGELFF

size: -
J: TRBJ1-5
V: TRBV7-9
D: -
DNA: TGTGCCAGCAATGAGGCAGGTAGCAATCAGCCCCAGCATTTT
CDR3: CASNEAGSNQPQHF

size: few
J: TRBJ2-7
V: TRBV6-5
D: TRBD2
DNA: TGTGCCAGCAGTTACTCGACTAGCGCTTACGAGCAGTACTTC
CDR3: CASSYSTSAYEQYF

size: few
J: TRBJ1-1
V: TRBV29-1
D: -
DNA: TGCAGCGTTGACGACCTAGGAGGGACACGGAACACTGAAGCTTTCTTT
CDR3: CSVDDLGGTRNTEAFF

size: -
J: TRBJ2-2
V: TRBV10-1
D: TRBD1
DNA: TGCGCCAGCAGTGAGATTCCGGGACAGGGGGACACCGGGGAGCTGTTTTTT
CDR3: CASSEIPGQGDTGELFF

size: few
J: TRBJ1-5
V: TRBV13
D: -
DNA: TGTGCCAGCAGCTCCGGACTGGTTAATCAGCCCCAGCATTTT
CDR3: CASSSGLVNQPQHF

size: -
J: TRBJ1-5
V: TRBV5-4
D: -
DNA: TGTGCCAGCAGCTTGGGGGGGGGCGCGAGCAATCAGCCCCAGCATTTT
CDR3: CASSLGGGASNQPQHF

size: few
J: TRBJ1-6
V: TRBV28
D: TRBD1
DNA: TGTGCCAGCAGTCCTCAGGGGGGGAACAATTCACCCCTCCACTTT
CDR3: CASSPQGGNNSPLHF

size: -
J: TRBJ2-3
V: TRBV5-1
D: -
DNA: TGCGCCAGCAGCAAAACAGATACGCAGTATTTT
CDR3: CASSKTDTQYF

size: few
J: TRBJ1-5
V: TRBV2
D: -
DNA: TGTGCCAGCAGGCAGACAGGTTACAATCAGCCCCAGCATTTT
CDR3: CASRQTGYNQPQHF